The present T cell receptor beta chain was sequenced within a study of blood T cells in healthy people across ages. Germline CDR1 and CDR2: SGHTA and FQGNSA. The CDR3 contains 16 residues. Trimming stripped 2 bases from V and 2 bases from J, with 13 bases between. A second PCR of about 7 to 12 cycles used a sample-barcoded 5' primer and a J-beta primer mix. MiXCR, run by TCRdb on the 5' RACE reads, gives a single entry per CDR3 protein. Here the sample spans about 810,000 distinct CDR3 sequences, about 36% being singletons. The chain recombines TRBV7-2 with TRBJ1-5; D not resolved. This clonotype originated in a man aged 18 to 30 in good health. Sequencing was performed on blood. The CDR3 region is CASSLSGLGGNQPQHF. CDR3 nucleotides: TGTGCCAGCAGCTTATCGGGTCTTGGTGGCAATCAGCCCCAGCATTTT.